This T cell receptor beta chain was sequenced for a study of cytomegalovirus exposure and HLA in healthy donors. The CDR3 spans 13 residues. Germline V gene lookup returns CDR1 KGHSH and CDR2 LQKENI. With 2 bases clipped from V and 6 bases from J, the junction kept 0 bases outside the gene matches. Both 60 Vbeta primers and 13 Jbeta primers went into the PCR. Clones were sequenced by immunoSEQ multiplex PCR, and TCRdb holds only the in-frame ones, with some missing. Of about 130,000 clones listed, 73% are singletons. As to this clone: The antigen remains unidentified.

Study-level points and caveats: Cytomegalovirus-associated status was assigned to about 180 TCR beta chains. Most TCR sequences were rare, but some public TCRs occurred in many donors. With high specificity and sensitivity, the classifier reportedly diagnosed cytomegalovirus status.

The receptor comes from a woman between 35 and 50 years old in good health and CMV-seropositive. The sample was PBMCs. J is TRBJ1-1 and V is TRBV18; 10 bases match TRBD1. CDR3 in DNA: TGTGCCAGCTCACCAGGGACAGGGGCTGAAGCTTTCTTT. Translated: CASSPGTGAEAFF. Together with reference TRBV18 and TRBJ1-1, the CDR3 gives the full variable domain: NAGVMQNPRHLVRRRGQEARLRCSPMKGHSHVYWYRQLPEEGLKFMVYLQKENIIDESGMPKERFSAEFPKEGPSILRIQQVVRGDSAAYFCASSPGTGAEAFFGQGTRLTVV.